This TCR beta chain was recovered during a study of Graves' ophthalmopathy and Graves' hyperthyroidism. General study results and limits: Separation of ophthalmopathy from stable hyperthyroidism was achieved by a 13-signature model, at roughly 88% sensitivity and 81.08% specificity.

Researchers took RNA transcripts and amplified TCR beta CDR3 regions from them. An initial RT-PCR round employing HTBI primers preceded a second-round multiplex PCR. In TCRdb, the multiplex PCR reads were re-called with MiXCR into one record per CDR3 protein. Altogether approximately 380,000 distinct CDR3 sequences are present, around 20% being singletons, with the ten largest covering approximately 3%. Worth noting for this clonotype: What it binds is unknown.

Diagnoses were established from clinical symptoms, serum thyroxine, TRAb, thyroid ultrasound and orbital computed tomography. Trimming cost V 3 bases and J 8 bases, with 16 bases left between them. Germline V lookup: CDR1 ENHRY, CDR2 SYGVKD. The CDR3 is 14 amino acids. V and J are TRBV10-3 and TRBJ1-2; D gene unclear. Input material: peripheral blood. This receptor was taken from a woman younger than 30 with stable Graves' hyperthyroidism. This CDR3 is CAISERPPDWGYTF. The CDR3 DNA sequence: TGTGCCATCAGTGAAAGGCCCCCCGACTGGGGCTACACCTTC.